Below, one T cell receptor (beta chain) is given with its context. The time point denotes: new active TB diagnosis, blood taken before or within 7 days of starting treatment. The V gene lost 1 base and the J gene lost 0 bases, with 11 bases spanning the gap. CDR3 length equals 16 residues. The germline V gene has CDR1 SNHLY and CDR2 FYNNEI. This sample is drawn from a study of T cells in tuberculosis. Measured with immunoSEQ multiplex PCR; TCRdb has only the in-frame clones, and not every one. The table includes about 49,000 clones, about 95% detected once. The starting material was PBMCs, obtained at tuberculosis diagnosis. The rearrangement uses TRBV2 and TRBJ2-3; no clear D. The receptor was isolated from an adult with tuberculosis. The CDR3 sequence: CASSEDPRGSTDTQYF. In DNA form, the CDR3 reads TGTGCCAGCAGTGAAGATCCCCGAGGTAGCACAGATACGCAGTATTTT.